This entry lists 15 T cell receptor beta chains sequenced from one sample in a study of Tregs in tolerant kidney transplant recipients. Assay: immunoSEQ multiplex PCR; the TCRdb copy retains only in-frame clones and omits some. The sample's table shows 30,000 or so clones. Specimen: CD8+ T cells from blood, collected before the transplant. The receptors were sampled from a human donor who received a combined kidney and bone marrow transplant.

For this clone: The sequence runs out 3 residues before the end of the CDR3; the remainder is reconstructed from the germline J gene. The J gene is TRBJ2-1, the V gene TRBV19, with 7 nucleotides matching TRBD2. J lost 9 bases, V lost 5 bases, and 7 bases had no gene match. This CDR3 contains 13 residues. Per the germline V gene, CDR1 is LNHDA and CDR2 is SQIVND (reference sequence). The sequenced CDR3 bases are TGTGCCAGTAGTTGGCGGGAGTTCTTTGAG. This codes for CASSWREFFE. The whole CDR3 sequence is CASSWREFFEQFF.

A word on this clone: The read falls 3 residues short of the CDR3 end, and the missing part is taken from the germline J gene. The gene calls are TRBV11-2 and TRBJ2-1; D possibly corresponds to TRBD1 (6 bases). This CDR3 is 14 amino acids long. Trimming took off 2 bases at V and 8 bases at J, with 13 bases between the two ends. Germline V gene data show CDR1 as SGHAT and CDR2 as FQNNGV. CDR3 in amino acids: CASSLLQGLDEQFF. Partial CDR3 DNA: TGTGCCAGCAGCTTATTGCAGGGGTTGGATGAG.

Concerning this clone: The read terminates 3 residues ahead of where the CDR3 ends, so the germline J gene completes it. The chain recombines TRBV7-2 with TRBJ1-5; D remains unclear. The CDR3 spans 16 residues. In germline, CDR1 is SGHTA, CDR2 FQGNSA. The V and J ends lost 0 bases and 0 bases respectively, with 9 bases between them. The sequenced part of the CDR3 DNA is TGTGCCAGCAGCTTAGCACTGCGCCATAGCAATCAGCCC. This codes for CASSLALRHSNQP. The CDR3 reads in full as CASSLALRHSNQPQHF.

CDR3 bases read: TGTGCCAGCAGCTCGGGACTGATGGAAGAA. This codes for CASSSGLMEE. The full-length CDR3 reads as CASSSGLMEEAFF. This sequence joins TRBV7-9 and TRBJ1-1; weak D call: TRBD1 (5 bases). The read is 3 residues too short to cover the CDR3 end, so that end is filled in from the germline J gene. The CDR3 extends over 13 amino acids. Germline CDR1 is SEHNR and CDR2 is FQNEAQ (reference sequence).

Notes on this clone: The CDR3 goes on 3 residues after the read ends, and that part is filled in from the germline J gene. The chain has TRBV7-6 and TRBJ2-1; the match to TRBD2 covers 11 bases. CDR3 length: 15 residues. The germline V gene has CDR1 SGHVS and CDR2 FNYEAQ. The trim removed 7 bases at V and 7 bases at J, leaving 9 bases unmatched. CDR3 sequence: CASTVLAGEDNEQFF. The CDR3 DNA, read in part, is TGTGCCAGCACCGTACTAGCGGGAGAGGATAATGAG.

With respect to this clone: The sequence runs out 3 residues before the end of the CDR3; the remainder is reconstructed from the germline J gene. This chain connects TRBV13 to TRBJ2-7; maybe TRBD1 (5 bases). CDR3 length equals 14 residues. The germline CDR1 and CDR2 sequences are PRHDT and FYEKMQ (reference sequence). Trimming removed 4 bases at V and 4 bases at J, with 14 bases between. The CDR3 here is CASSSTDTPYEQYF. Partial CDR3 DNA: TGTGCCAGCAGCTCAACGGACACACCGTACGAG.

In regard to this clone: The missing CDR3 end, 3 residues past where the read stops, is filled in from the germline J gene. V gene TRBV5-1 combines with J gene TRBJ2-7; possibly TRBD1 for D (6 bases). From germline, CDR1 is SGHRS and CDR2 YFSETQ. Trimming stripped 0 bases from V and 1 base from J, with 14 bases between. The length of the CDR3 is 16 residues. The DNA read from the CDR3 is TGCGCCAGCAGCTTGGGGGGGCAACAGGGTTCCTACGAG. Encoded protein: CASSLGGQQGSYE. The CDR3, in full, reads CASSLGGQQGSYEQYF. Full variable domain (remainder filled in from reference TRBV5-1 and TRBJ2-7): KAGVTQTPRYLIKTRGQQVTLSCSPISGHRSVSWYQQTPGQGLQFLFEYFSETQRNKGNFPGRFSGRQFSNSRSEMNVSTLELGDSALYLCASSLGGQQGSYEQYFGPGTRLTVT.

CDR3 loop: CASSTSEAKNIQYF. The sequenced CDR3 bases are TGTGCCAGTAGTACCAGCGAAGCCAAAAACATT. The chain uses TRBV19 and TRBJ2-4; unclear D gene. The read ends 3 residues before the CDR3 terminus; that terminus is restored from the germline J gene. This CDR3 spans 14 amino acids. V was clipped by 4 bases and J by 0 bases, with 7 bases between them. Germline V gives CDR1 LNHDA, CDR2 SQIVND (reference sequence).

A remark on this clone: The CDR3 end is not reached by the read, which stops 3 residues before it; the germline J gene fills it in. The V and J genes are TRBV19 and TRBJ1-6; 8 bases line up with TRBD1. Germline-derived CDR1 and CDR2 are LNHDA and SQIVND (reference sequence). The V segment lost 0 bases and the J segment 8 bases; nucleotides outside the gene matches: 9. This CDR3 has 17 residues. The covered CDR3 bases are TGTGCCAGTAGTATAGATCTGGAAACAGGGGGGTATTCACCC. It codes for CASSIDLETGGYSP. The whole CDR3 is CASSIDLETGGYSPLHF.

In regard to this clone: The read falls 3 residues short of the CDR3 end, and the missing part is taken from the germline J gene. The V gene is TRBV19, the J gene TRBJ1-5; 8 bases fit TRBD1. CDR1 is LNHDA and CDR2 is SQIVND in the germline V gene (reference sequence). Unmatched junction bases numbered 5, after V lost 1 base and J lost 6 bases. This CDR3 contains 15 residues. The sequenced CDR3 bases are TGTGCCAGTAGTATAGTGGACAGGGCGGGTCAGCCC. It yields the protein CASSIVDRAGQP. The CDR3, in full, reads CASSIVDRAGQPQHF.

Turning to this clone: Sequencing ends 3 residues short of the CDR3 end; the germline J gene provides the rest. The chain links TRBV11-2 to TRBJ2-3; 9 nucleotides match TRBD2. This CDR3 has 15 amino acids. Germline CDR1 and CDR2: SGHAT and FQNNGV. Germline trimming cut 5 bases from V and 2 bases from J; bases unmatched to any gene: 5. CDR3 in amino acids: CASSRLAANTDTQYF. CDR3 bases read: TGTGCCAGCAGCCGACTAGCGGCAAACACAGATACG.

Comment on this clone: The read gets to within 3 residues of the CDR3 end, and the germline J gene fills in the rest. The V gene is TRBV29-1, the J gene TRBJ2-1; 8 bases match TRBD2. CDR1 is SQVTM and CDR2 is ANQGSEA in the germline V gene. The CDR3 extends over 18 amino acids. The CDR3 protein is CSTLGADSGKGGYNEQFF. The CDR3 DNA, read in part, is TGCAGTACATTGGGGGCTGATAGCGGGAAGGGGGGATACAATGAG.

The sequenced CDR3 bases are TGTGCCAGCAGCGAATCACAGGGGTTGGAATACGAG. Translation gives CASSESQGLEYE. From start to end, the CDR3 is CASSESQGLEYEQYF. The chain combines TRBV7-2 with TRBJ2-7; 7 positions agree with TRBD1. The read falls 3 residues short of the CDR3 end, and the missing part is taken from the germline J gene. The CDR3 has 15 residues. V lost 5 bases, J lost 4 bases, and 11 bases stayed unmatched. CDR1 SGHTA and CDR2 FQGNSA come from the germline V gene.

The sequenced part of the CDR3 DNA is TGTGCCAGCAGCTTGTTACAGGGGAAAAACGAG. This encodes CASSLLQGKNE. The CDR3, in full, reads CASSLLQGKNEQYF. The gene calls are TRBV5-6 and TRBJ2-7; 7 bases fit TRBD1. The CDR3 end is not reached by the read, which stops 3 residues before it; the germline J gene fills it in. The J segment lost 5 bases and the V segment lost 1 base, leaving 6 bases of the junction unmatched. This CDR3 has 14 residues. The V gene's germline CDR1 is SGHDT and CDR2 YYEEEE.

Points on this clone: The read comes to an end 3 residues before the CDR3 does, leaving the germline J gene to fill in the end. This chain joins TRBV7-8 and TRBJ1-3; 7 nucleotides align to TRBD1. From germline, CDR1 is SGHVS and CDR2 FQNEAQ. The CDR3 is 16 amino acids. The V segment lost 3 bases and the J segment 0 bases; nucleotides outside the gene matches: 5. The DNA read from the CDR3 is TGTGCCAGCAGCTTTGTAACAGGGGCCTCTGGAAACACC. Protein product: CASSFVTGASGNT. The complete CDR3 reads CASSFVTGASGNTIYF.